This TCR beta chain stems from a study of OX40 agonist ivuxolimab in advanced cancers. Broader study findings: Certain nonresponding patients likewise had low normalized T-cell clonal expansion. Antigen specificity remained undetermined for the expanded peripheral T cells. At doses 0.1 to 3.0 mg/kg, CD4+ and CD8+ clones expanded.

As concerns this clone: Its antigen is unknown.

Repertoires were generated with immunoSEQ multiplex PCR, while TCRdb's copy carries only in-frame clones and drops some. The sample carries some 120,000 clones, 85% to 95% recorded once. The CDR3 runs to 15 residues. Germline V gives CDR1 SGHNT, CDR2 YENEEA. V shed 5 bases and J shed 1 base, with 9 bases lying between them. This rearrangement joins TRBV11-3 to TRBJ2-6; D may be TRBD1 (6 bases). The receptor was isolated from an adult with an advanced solid tumor such as melanoma, head and neck, liver or kidney cancer. The sample was CD4+ or CD8+ T cells sorted from blood, taken in a trial of the OX40 agonist ivuxolimab. CDR3 amino acids: CASSLGGSGANVLTF. The CDR3 coding sequence is TGTGCCAGCAGCCTAGGGGGATCTGGGGCCAACGTCCTGACTTTC.